These 25 T cell receptor beta chains were sequenced from one sample in a study of shared T cell receptors in the human thymus. TCRdb's copy holds only in-frame clones and misses some; the assay was immunoSEQ multiplex PCR. The table records hundreds of thousands of clones, over 75% of them present only once. The sample also formed part of further work on human thymus T cells.

The sequencing input was thymocytes. These receptors were collected from a boy less than two years old with a congenital heart defect.

This clone is a singleton in its sample. The chain recombines TRBV4-1 with TRBJ1-2, with 7 bases fitting TRBD1. Germline V lookup: CDR1 MGHRA, CDR2 YSYEKL. Unmatched junction bases numbered 19, after V lost 4 bases and J lost 5 bases. CDR3 length: 18 amino acids. The CDR3 region has the DNA TGCGCCAGCAGCCCATCGGGGGGGGAAGACAGGGACAAATATGGCTACACCTTC. Protein sequence: CASSPSGGEDRDKYGYTF.

V usage is TRBV10-2 and J usage is TRBJ1-5, with TRBD1 matching 7 bases. Germline CDR1 WSHSY, CDR2 SAAADI. Trimming at V came to 4 bases and at J to 11 bases, leaving 2 bases not matched to a gene. The CDR3 runs to 11 residues. Here the CDR3 DNA reads TGCGCCAGCAGTGGCGACAGGGCCCAGCATTTT. Translating gives CASSGDRAQHF.

This clone appeared once. The gene calls are TRBV5-5 and TRBJ1-3; TRBD1 matches at 9 bases. CDR3 size: 15 residues. Per the germline V gene, CDR1 is SGHKS and CDR2 is YYEKEE (reference sequence). J was trimmed by 4 bases and V by 2 bases; bases with no gene match: 4. The CDR3 bases are TGTGCCAGCAGCTTTAGGACAGGGGACGGAAACACCATATATTTT. Amino acids: CASSFRTGDGNTIYF.

The chain links TRBV5-4 to TRBJ1-1; TRBD1 aligns across 8 bases. Germline loops: CDR1 SGHNT, CDR2 YYREEE (reference sequence). The CDR3 is made up of 15 amino acids. The V segment lost 4 bases and the J segment 2 bases; nucleotides outside the gene matches: 7. Written as DNA, the CDR3 is TGTGCCAGCAGCGGCAGGACAGGGACTAACACTGAAGCTTTCTTT. Protein product: CASSGRTGTNTEAFF.

The rearrangement joins TRBV5-4 to TRBJ2-5; 10 bases are shared with TRBD2. The V segment lost 0 bases and the J segment 4 bases; nucleotides outside the gene matches: 15. Germline CDR1 SGHNT, CDR2 YYREEE (reference sequence). CDR3 length: 19 residues. The CDR3 coding sequence is TGTGCCAGCAGCTTGGGGGGGGCTAGCGGGAGATTGAAGGTAGAGACCCAGTACTTC. Translation gives CASSLGGASGRLKVETQYF.

The chain carries TRBV28 and TRBJ2-7; TRBD1 matches at 7 bases. V was pared by 7 bases and J by 6 bases, with 9 bases of the junction left unmatched. The germline V gene has CDR1 MDHEN and CDR2 SYDVKM. The CDR3 has 13 residues. The CDR3 region has the DNA TGTGCCAGCACCCTGGACAGGATGGGCGAGCAGTACTTC. Protein product: CASTLDRMGEQYF.

The genes are TRBV25-1 and TRBJ2-2, with TRBD1 identical over 9 bases. CDR1 and CDR2 from the germline V gene are MGHDK and SYGVNS. V lost 4 bases, J lost 5 bases, and 8 bases stayed unmatched. The CDR3 is made up of 16 amino acids. This CDR3 is CASSGDRQGETGELFF. The CDR3 coding sequence is TGTGCCAGCAGTGGCGATAGACAGGGGGAAACCGGGGAGCTGTTTTTT.

The chain couples TRBV11-2 to TRBJ2-1, with 10 bases lining up with TRBD2. The CDR3 extends over 16 amino acids. Looked up from germline, CDR1 is SGHAT and CDR2 is FQNNGV. Trimming cost V 4 bases and J 3 bases; bases outside gene matches: 6. As DNA, the CDR3 is TGTGCCAGCAGCTCCCCGCTAGCGGGAGACTACAATGAGCAGTTCTTC. Its protein is CASSSPLAGDYNEQFF. Filled out from reference TRBV11-2 and TRBJ2-1, the complete variable domain reads EAGVAQSPRYKIIEKRQSVAFWCNPISGHATLYWYQQILGQGPKLLIQFQNNGVVDDSQLPKDRFSAERLKGVDSTLKIQPAKLEDSAVYLCASSSPLAGDYNEQFFGPGTRLTVL.

This chain links TRBV6-5 with TRBJ2-3; D remains unclear. The CDR3 runs to 15 residues. The ends were cut back, 4 bases at V and 0 bases at J, with 11 bases in the middle. Per germline, CDR1 MNHEY and CDR2 SVGAGI. CDR3 DNA sequence: TGTGCCAGCAGTTTAGACAATGAGAGCACAGATACGCAGTATTTT. This encodes CASSLDNESTDTQYF.

The sample holds one count of this clone. The rearrangement links TRBV6-6 to TRBJ2-7; 11 bases align to TRBD1. Germline V CDR1 and CDR2: MNHNY, SVGAGI (reference sequence). This CDR3 is 15 amino acids long. Trimming at V came to 6 bases and at J to 4 bases, leaving 8 bases not matched to a gene. CDR3 nucleotide sequence: TGTGCCAGCAGCCCCCGGGACAGGGGGTTTTACGAGCAGTACTTC. It is translated as CASSPRDRGFYEQYF.

The chain is built from TRBV10-3 and TRBJ2-3; tentative D call: TRBD2 (6 bases). CDR1 and CDR2 from the germline V gene are ENHRY and SYGVKD. The CDR3 spans 16 residues. Between the trimmed V and J ends, which lost 2 bases and 2 bases, there was a span of 14 bases. The CDR3 spells CAISERLATHTDTQYF. The DNA of the CDR3 is TGTGCCATCAGTGAGAGGCTAGCGACCCACACAGATACGCAGTATTTT.

The V and J genes are TRBV19 and TRBJ1-4; TRBD1 matches 10 bases. This CDR3 spans 16 amino acids. J gave up 4 bases and V 6 bases, and 8 bases lay outside the gene matches. Germline V lookup: CDR1 LNHDA, CDR2 SQIVND (reference sequence). The CDR3 bases are TGTGCCAGTAGAGTCGGGACAGGGGTTAATAATGAAAAACTGTTTTTT. It yields the protein CASRVGTGVNNEKLFF.

This chain uses TRBV29-1 with TRBJ1-2; possible D gene TRBD1, 5 bases. V was clipped by 8 bases and J by 8 bases, with 18 bases between them. This CDR3 has 12 residues. Germline CDR1 SQVTM, CDR2 ANQGSEA. CDR3 region: CSLGDRGKGYTF. The DNA of the CDR3 is TGCAGCCTAGGGGATCGCGGGAAGGGCTACACCTTC.

This clone has a single count. Other DNA sequences of this sample code for an identical CDR3. The chain uses TRBV7-2 and TRBJ2-7; TRBD1 matches at 8 bases. Unmatched junction bases numbered 5, after V lost 5 bases and J lost 2 bases. Per germline, CDR1 SGHTA and CDR2 FQGNSA. The CDR3 runs to 14 residues. The DNA of the CDR3 is TGTGCCAGCAGCCTTGGGACAGGTGCCTACGAGCAGTACTTC. This sequence encodes CASSLGTGAYEQYF.

V gene TRBV19 combines with J gene TRBJ2-3; 11 nucleotides line up with TRBD2. Germline-derived CDR1 and CDR2 are LNHDA and SQIVND (reference sequence). The CDR3 loop spans 15 amino acids. After removal of 1 base from V and 5 bases from J, the junction contained 2 bases not matched to a gene. The CDR3 sequence is CASSIGTSGLDTQYF. CDR3 DNA sequence: TGTGCCAGTAGTATAGGGACTAGCGGGCTAGATACGCAGTATTTT. Full variable domain (missing parts from reference TRBV19 and TRBJ2-3): DGGITQSPKYLFRKEGQNVTLSCEQNLNHDAMYWYRQDPGQGLRLIYYSQIVNDFQKGDIAEGYSVSREKKESFPLTVTSAQKNPTAFYLCASSIGTSGLDTQYFGPGTRLTVL.

V gene TRBV18 combines with J gene TRBJ2-7; TRBD2 agrees at 9 bases. J lost 0 bases, V lost 2 bases, and 11 bases had no gene match. Per germline, CDR1 KGHSH and CDR2 LQKENI. The CDR3 runs to 18 residues. Written as DNA, the CDR3 is TGTGCCAGCTCACCAAAATCGCTAGCGGGACTTCCCTCCTACGAGCAGTACTTC. This gives the protein CASSPKSLAGLPSYEQYF.

The gene calls are TRBV5-4 and TRBJ2-7; 7 bases map to TRBD2. The ends lost 0 bases at V and 4 bases at J; junction bases unmatched: 7. The CDR3 is made up of 15 amino acids. Germline V lookup: CDR1 SGHNT, CDR2 YYREEE (reference sequence). The CDR3 protein is CASSLGGGRQYEQYF. The CDR3, as DNA: TGTGCCAGCAGCTTGGGGGGCGGGAGACAGTACGAGCAGTACTTC.

This clone was seen a handful of times. The J gene is TRBJ2-7, the V gene TRBV27, with 9 positions matching TRBD2. The V gene end was trimmed by 2 bases and the J gene end by 1 base; junction bases not matched to a gene: 3. The V gene's germline CDR1 is MNHEY and CDR2 SMNVEV (reference sequence). CDR3 size: 15 residues. This CDR3 reads CASSLAAGGSYEQYF. The DNA of the CDR3 is TGTGCCAGCAGTTTAGCAGCGGGAGGTTCCTACGAGCAGTACTTC.

The chain recombines TRBV4-1 with TRBJ1-1; D perhaps matches TRBD1 (6 bases). This CDR3 has 14 amino acids. Germline V gene data show CDR1 as MGHRA and CDR2 as YSYEKL. Trimming removed 1 base at V and 6 bases at J, with 12 bases between. CDR3: CASSQAPGHSEAFF. The CDR3 nucleotides are TGCGCCAGCAGCCAAGCCCCGGGACACTCTGAAGCTTTCTTT.

The chain employs TRBV2 and TRBJ1-1; D may be TRBD1 (6 bases). The CDR3 consists of 13 residues. Looked up from germline, CDR1 is SNHLY and CDR2 is FYNNEI. V was clipped by 7 bases and J by 5 bases, with 14 bases between them. The CDR3 DNA follows: TGTGCCAGCATTACTCTGGGACATACTGAAGCTTTCTTT. Translation: CASITLGHTEAFF.

Note on this clone: The sample contains more than one DNA sequence encoding this CDR3. The chain combines TRBV20-1 with TRBJ2-1; D might be TRBD1 (6 bases). CDR3 length: 10 amino acids. V was trimmed by 5 bases and J by 9 bases, leaving 8 bases between them. Germline V gene data show CDR1 as DFQATT and CDR2 as SNEGSKA (reference sequence). The CDR3 bases are TGCAGTGCTTCCAGGGGTGAGCAGTTCTTC. Protein: CSASRGEQFF.

The chain links TRBV2 to TRBJ2-3, with TRBD2 matching over 9 bases. Germline V gives CDR1 SNHLY, CDR2 FYNNEI. The CDR3 consists of 16 residues. V lost 3 bases to trimming and J lost 5 bases; unmatched junction nucleotides: 9. The CDR3 nucleotides read TGTGCCAGCAGTGAGATCAAGCGGGAGGTGGGAGATACGCAGTATTTT. It specifies CASSEIKREVGDTQYF.

This chain joins TRBV6-1 and TRBJ2-3; TRBD2 is a possible D gene (6 bases). The CDR3 totals 18 residues. Trimming took 0 bases from V and 1 from J, leaving 17 bases between them. CDR1 is MNHNS, CDR2 SASEGT, per germline. The CDR3 DNA reads TGTGCCAGCAGTGAAGCGCTTCGGCGGGGCCCTTGCACAGATACGCAGTATTTT. Encoded protein: CASSEALRRGPCTDTQYF.

CDR3 sequence (DNA): TGTGCCAGCAGTGAGGGCAGGGGGCCCTACAATGAGCAGTTCTTC. This gives the protein CASSEGRGPYNEQFF. The chain recombines TRBV6-1 with TRBJ2-1, with TRBD1 matching over 8 bases. With 3 bases clipped from V and 2 bases from J, the junction kept 3 bases outside the gene matches. This CDR3 region has 15 residues. The germline gives CDR1 MNHNS, CDR2 SASEGT.

CDR3 DNA sequence: TGTGCCAGCCGAGGCGGGAGTGCGAACGAGCAGTACTTC. It specifies CASRGGSANEQYF. The chain links TRBV2 to TRBJ2-7, with 7 bases aligning to TRBD2. CDR1 is SNHLY and CDR2 is FYNNEI in the germline V gene. The V gene end was trimmed by 8 bases and the J gene end by 5 bases; junction bases not matched to a gene: 9. The length of the CDR3 is 13 residues. Full variable domain (outside the CDR3, taken from reference TRBV2 and TRBJ2-7): EPEVTQTPSHQVTQMGQEVILRCVPISNHLYFYWYRQILGQKVEFLVSFYNNEISEKSEIFDDQFSVERPDGSNFTLKIRSTKLEDSAMYFCASRGGSANEQYFGPGTRLTVT.